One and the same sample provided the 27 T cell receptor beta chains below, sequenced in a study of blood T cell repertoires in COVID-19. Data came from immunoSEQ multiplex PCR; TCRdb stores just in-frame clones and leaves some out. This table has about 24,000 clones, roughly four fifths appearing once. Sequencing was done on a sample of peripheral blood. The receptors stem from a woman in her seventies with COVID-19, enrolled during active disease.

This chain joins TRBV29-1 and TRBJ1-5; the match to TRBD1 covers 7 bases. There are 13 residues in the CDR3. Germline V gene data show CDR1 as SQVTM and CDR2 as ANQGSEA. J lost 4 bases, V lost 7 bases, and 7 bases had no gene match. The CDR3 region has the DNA TGCAGCGCCGCCCAGGACAGGAATCAGCCCCAGCATTTT. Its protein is CSAAQDRNQPQHF.

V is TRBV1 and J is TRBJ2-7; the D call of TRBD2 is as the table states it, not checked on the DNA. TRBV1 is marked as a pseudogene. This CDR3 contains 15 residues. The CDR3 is CTSSQEREAPYEQYV. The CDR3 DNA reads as TGCACCAGCAGCCAAGAACGGGAGGCACCCTACGAGCAGTACGTC.

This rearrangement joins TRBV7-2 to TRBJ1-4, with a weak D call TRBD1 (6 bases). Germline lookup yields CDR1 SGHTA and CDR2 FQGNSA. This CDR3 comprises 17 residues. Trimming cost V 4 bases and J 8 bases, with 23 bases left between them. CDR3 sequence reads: CASSYRRGRGGGEKLFF. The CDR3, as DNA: TGTGCCAGCAGCTACCGCCGGGGCAGGGGCGGGGGCGAAAAACTGTTTTTT.

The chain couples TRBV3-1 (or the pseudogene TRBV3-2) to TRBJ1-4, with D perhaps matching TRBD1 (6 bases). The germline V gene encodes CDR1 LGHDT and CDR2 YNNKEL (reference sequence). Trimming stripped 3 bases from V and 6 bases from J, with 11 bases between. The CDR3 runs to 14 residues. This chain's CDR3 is CASSHGTMYEKLFF. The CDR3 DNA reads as TGTGCCAGCAGCCATGGGACAATGTATGAAAAACTGTTTTTT.

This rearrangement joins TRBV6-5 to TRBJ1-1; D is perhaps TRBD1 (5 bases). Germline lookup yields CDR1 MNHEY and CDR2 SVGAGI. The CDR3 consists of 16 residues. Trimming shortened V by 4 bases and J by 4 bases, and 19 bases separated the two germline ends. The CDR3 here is CASSSIRAGRSTEAFF. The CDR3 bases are TGTGCCAGCAGTTCTATCCGGGCAGGGAGGAGCACTGAAGCTTTCTTT.

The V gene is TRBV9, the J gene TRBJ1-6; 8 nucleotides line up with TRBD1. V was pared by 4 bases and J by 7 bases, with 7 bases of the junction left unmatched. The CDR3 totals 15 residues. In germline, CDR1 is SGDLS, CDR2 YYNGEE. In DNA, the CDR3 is TGTGCCAGCAGCACCGGACAGGGTCCGAATTCACCCCTCCACTTT. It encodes CASSTGQGPNSPLHF.

DNA for the CDR3: TGTGCCAGCAGTGAGGCGGGGACAGGAAGAAATGGCTACACCTTC. Translation: CASSEAGTGRNGYTF. The rearrangement links TRBV28 to TRBJ1-2; 8 nucleotides align to TRBD1. Germline V lookup: CDR1 MDHEN, CDR2 SYDVKM. The length of the CDR3 is 15 residues. Trimming removed 5 bases from V and 6 bases from J; junction bases left unmatched: 11.

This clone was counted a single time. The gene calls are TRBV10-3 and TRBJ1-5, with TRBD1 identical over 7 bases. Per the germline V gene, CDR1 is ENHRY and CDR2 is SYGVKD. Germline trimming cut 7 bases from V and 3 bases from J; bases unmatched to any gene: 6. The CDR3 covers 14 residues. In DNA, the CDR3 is TGTGCCATCAAGGCAGGGGGACCCAATCAGCCCCAGCATTTT. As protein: CAIKAGGPNQPQHF.

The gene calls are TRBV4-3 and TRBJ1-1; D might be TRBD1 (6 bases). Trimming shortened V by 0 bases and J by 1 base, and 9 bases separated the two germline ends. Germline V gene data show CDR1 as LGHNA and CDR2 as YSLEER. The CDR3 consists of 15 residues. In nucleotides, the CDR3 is TGCGCCAGCAGCCAAGAGGGGGCAGGGAACACTGAAGCTTTCTTT. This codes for CASSQEGAGNTEAFF.

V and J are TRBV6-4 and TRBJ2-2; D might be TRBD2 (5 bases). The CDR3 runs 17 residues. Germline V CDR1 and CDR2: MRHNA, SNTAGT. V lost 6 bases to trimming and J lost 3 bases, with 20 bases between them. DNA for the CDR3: TGTGCCAGCAGGACGCGGTCCGGAGGTTTTTACACCGGGGAGCTGTTTTTT. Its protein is CASRTRSGGFYTGELFF.

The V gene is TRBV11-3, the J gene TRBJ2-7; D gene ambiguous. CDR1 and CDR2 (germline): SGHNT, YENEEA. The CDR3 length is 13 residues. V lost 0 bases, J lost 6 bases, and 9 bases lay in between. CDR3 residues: CASSLEAGVEQYV. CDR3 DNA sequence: TGTGCCAGCAGCTTAGAGGCAGGCGTCGAGCAGTACGTC.

CDR3 loop: CSPSAQYF. The CDR3 bases are TGCAGCCCCTCTGCCCAGTACTTC. The chain is built from TRBV29-1 and TRBJ2-5, with no clear D. Trimming stripped 8 bases from V and 9 bases from J, with 7 bases between. This CDR3 is built from 8 residues. Germline V gene sequence: CDR1 SQVTM, CDR2 ANQGSEA.

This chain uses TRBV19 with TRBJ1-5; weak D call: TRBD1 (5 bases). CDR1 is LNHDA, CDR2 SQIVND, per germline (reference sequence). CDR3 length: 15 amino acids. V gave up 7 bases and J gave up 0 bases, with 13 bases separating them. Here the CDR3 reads CASTTYGGSNQPQHF. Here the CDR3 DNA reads TGTGCCAGTACCACTTACGGGGGTAGCAATCAGCCCCAGCATTTT.

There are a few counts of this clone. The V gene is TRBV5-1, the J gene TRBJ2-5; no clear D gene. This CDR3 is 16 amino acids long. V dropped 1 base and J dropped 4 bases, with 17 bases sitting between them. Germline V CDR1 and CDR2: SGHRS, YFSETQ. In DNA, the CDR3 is TGCGCCAGCAGCTTGAGGTGGCCAACCCCAGGAGAGACCCAGTACTTC. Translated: CASSLRWPTPGETQYF.

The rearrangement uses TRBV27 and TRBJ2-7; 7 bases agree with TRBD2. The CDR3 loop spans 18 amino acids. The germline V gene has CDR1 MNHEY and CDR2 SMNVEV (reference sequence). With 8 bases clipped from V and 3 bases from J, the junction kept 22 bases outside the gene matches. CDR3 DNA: TGTGCCAGCTTACGGACGGTCCCTCTGAGGGGAGGGCTCTACGAGCAGTACTTC. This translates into CASLRTVPLRGGLYEQYF.

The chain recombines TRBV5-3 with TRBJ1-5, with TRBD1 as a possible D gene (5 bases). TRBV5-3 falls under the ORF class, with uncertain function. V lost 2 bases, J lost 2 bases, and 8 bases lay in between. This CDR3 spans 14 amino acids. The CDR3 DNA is TGTGCCAGAAGCTTCTTCAGGGGCAATCAGCCCCAGCATTTT. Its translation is CARSFFRGNQPQHF.

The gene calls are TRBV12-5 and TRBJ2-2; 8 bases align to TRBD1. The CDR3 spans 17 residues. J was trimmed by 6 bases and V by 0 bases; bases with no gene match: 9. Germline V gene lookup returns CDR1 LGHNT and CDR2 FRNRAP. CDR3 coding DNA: TGTGCTAGTGGTTTGGTACTCGGGACAGGCTGGGCCGGGGAGCTGTTTTTT. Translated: CASGLVLGTGWAGELFF.

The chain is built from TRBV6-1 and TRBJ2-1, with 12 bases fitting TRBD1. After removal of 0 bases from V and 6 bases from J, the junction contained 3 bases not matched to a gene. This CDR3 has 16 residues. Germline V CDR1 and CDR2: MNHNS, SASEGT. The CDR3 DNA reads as TGTGCCAGCAGTGAAGCGGGGACAGGGGGCTTCAATGAGCAGTTCTTC. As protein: CASSEAGTGGFNEQFF.

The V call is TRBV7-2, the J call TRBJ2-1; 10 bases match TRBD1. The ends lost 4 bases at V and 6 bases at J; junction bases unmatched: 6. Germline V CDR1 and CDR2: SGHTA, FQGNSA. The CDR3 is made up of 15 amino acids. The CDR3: CASSYRQGATNEQFF. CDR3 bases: TGTGCCAGCAGCTATCGACAGGGGGCAACCAATGAGCAGTTCTTC.

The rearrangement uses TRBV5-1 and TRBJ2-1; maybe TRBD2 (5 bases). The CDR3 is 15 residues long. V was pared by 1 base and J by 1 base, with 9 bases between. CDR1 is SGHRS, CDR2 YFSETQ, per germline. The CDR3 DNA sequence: TGCGCCAGCAGCTTGCCCCGGGGTTCCTACAATGAGCAGTTCTTC. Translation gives CASSLPRGSYNEQFF.

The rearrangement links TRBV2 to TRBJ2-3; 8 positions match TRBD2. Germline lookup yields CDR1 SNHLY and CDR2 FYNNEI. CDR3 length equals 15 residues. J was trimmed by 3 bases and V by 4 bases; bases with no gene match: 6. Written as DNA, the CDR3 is TGTGCCAGCAGTGGGAGCGGGAGTGGAACAGATACGCAGTATTTT. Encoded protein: CASSGSGSGTDTQYF.

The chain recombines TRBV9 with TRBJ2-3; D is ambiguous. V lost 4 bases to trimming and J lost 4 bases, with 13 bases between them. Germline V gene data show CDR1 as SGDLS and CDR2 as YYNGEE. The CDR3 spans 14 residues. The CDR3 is CASSQKPGPDTQYF. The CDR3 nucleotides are TGTGCCAGCAGCCAAAAACCTGGGCCAGATACGCAGTATTTT.

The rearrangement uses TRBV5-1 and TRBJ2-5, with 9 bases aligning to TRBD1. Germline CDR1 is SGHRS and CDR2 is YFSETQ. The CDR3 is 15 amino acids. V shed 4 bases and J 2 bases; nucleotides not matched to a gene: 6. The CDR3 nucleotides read TGCGCCAGCAGCGTCCGGGACAGGGCACAAGAGACCCAGTACTTC. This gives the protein CASSVRDRAQETQYF. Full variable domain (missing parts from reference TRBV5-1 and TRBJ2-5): KAGVTQTPRYLIKTRGQQVTLSCSPISGHRSVSWYQQTPGQGLQFLFEYFSETQRNKGNFPGRFSGRQFSNSRSEMNVSTLELGDSALYLCASSVRDRAQETQYFGPGTRLLVL.

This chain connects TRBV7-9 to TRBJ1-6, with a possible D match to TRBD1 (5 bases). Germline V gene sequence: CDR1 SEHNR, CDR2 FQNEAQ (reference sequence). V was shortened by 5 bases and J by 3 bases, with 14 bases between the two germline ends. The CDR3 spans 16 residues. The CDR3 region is CASSVLGQVYNSPLHF. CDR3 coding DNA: TGTGCCAGCAGCGTACTCGGACAAGTCTATAATTCACCCCTCCACTTT.

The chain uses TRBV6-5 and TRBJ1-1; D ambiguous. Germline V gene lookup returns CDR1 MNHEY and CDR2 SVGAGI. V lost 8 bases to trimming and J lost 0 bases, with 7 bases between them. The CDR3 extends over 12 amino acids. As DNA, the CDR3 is TGTGCCAGCTGGGAGGTGAACACTGAAGCTTTCTTT. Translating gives CASWEVNTEAFF.

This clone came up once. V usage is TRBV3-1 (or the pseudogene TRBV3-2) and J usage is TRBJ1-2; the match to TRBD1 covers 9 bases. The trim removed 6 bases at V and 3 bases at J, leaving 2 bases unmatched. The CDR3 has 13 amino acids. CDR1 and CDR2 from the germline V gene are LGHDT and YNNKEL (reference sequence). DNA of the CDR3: TGTGCCAGCAGAGGACAGGGGTACTATGGCTACACCTTC. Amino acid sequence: CASRGQGYYGYTF.

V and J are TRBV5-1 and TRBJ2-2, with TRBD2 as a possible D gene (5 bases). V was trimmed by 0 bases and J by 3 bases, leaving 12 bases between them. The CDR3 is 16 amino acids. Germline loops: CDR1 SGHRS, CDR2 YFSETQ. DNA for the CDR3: TGCGCCAGCAGCTTGGTTGGGCTACTAGACACCGGGGAGCTGTTTTTT. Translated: CASSLVGLLDTGELFF.